This TCR beta chain is drawn from a study of T cells in Graves' hyperthyroidism and ophthalmopathy. TCR beta CDR3 region amplification was performed from RNA transcripts. The HTBI primer set drove a first-round RT-PCR of the TCR CDR3. TCRdb reanalysed the multiplex PCR reads using MiXCR and keeps one entry per CDR3 protein. Of approximately 870,000 distinct CDR3 sequences listed, 35% to 45% are singletons. This clonotype has at least ten counts. The CDR3 contains 13 residues. Trimming shortened V by 5 bases and J by 5 bases, and 7 bases separated the two germline ends. Germline CDR1 reads SGHDN; CDR2 reads FVKESK.

V is TRBV14 and J is TRBJ1-6, with D hard to call. The receptor was isolated from a man between 18 and 29 years old with Graves' hyperthyroidism. The sequencing sample was made of blood. This CDR3 reads CASSITDNSPLHF. The CDR3 DNA reads as TGTGCCAGCAGCATCACAGATAATTCACCCCTCCACTTT.